This T cell receptor beta chain was sequenced during a study of blood T cell repertoires in COVID-19. About the study: Sites across the United States, Italy and Spain contributed samples from acute and convalescent COVID-19. From T cells, B-cell-depleted T cells, or PBMCs came the material, which was cDNA or gDNA.

Original processing methods: Estimates of nucleated cell counts were drawn from the amplification of reference gene primers. Repertoires were generated with immunoSEQ multiplex PCR, while TCRdb's copy carries only in-frame clones and drops some. That table supplies the V and J calls and clone size; D and trimming were determined from the DNA. The sample includes some 66,000 clones, 65% to 90% of them seen just once. The CDR3 is made up of 14 amino acids. Germline CDR1 and CDR2: SGHDT and YYEEEE. V was trimmed by 4 bases and J by 4 bases, leaving 14 bases between them. V usage is TRBV5-6 and J usage is TRBJ1-2; D possibly corresponds to TRBD1 (5 bases). Source material: peripheral blood. The sequence was collected from a man aged 55 to 70 with acute or convalescent COVID-19. Written as DNA, the CDR3 is TGTGCCAGCAGCCGTGGGGGGAAGGGCTATGGCTACACCTTC. Translation gives CASSRGGKGYGYTF.